Listed here are 28 T cell receptor beta chains from one sample, sequenced in a study of ipilimumab plus nivolumab after autologous stem cell transplantation. Using immunoSEQ multiplex PCR, the repertoire was profiled, and TCRdb retains in-frame clones only, with some absent. The sample contains fewer than 95,000 clones, approximately 83% of which appear only once. Sequencing was performed on PBMCs, taken in a trial of ipilimumab plus nivolumab as post-transplant consolidation. The receptors were sampled from a male donor with diffuse large B-cell lymphoma.

CDR3 sequence (DNA): TGTGCCAGCAGCTTAGCGAAGGGAACGGGTTTTTCGGGCTACGAGCAGTACTTC. Translation gives CASSLAKGTGFSGYEQYF. V usage is TRBV7-2 and J usage is TRBJ2-7; unclear D gene. The length of the CDR3 is 18 residues. Trimming shortened V by 0 bases and J by 3 bases, and 21 bases separated the two germline ends. CDR1 is SGHTA, CDR2 FQGNSA, per germline.

The rearrangement links TRBV7-8 to TRBJ1-5; 10 bases are a match to TRBD1. The CDR3 is 14 residues long. With 4 bases clipped from V and 4 bases from J, the junction kept 1 base outside the gene matches. Per germline, CDR1 SGHVS and CDR2 FQNEAQ. DNA for the CDR3: TGTGCCAGCAGCTCGGGACAGGGGAATCAGCCCCAGCATTTT. Its protein product is CASSSGQGNQPQHF. Full variable domain (missing parts from reference TRBV7-8 and TRBJ1-5): GAGVSQSPRYKVAKRGQDVALRCDPISGHVSLFWYQQALGQGPEFLTYFQNEAQLDKSGLPSDRFFAERPEGSVSTLKIQRTQQEDSAVYLCASSSGQGNQPQHFGDGTRLSIL.

V is TRBV2 and J is TRBJ1-4; TRBD1 might be the D (5 bases). CDR3 length: 15 residues. CDR1 is SNHLY and CDR2 is FYNNEI in the germline V gene. Deletions cut 2 bases from V and 5 bases from J, with 12 bases between. As DNA, the CDR3 is TGTGCCAGCAGTGAATGGGGGGTGGCCAATGAAAAACTGTTTTTT. Translated: CASSEWGVANEKLFF.

The chain links TRBV4-2 to TRBJ2-1; 15 bases align to TRBD2. After removal of 4 bases from V and 6 bases from J, the junction contained 10 bases not matched to a gene. Germline V gene lookup returns CDR1 LGHNA and CDR2 YNFKEQ. The CDR3 is made up of 18 amino acids. Written as DNA, the CDR3 is TGTGCCAGCAGCCTTCTTGGACTAGCGGGGGGGCGGGGCAATGAGCAGTTCTTC. Translating gives CASSLLGLAGGRGNEQFF.

This rearrangement joins TRBV10-3 to TRBJ2-3; D might be TRBD1 (6 bases). This CDR3 region has 14 residues. Trimming stripped 6 bases from V and 4 bases from J, with 14 bases between. Germline CDR1 reads ENHRY; CDR2 reads SYGVKD. The CDR3 loop reads CAISRGAGSDTQYF. CDR3 DNA: TGTGCCATCAGCAGGGGCGCTGGTTCAGATACGCAGTATTTT.

This clone was detected only once. The chain joins TRBV19 to TRBJ1-5; D is uncertain. This CDR3 comprises 14 residues. V was pared by 2 bases and J by 2 bases, with 7 bases between. CDR1 and CDR2 from the germline V gene are LNHDA and SQIVND (reference sequence). Here the CDR3 DNA reads TGTGCCAGTAGTATACCGGGTGGCAATCAGCCCCAGCATTTT. Its protein product is CASSIPGGNQPQHF.

This chain joins TRBV28 and TRBJ1-1; D ambiguous. V gave up 6 bases and J gave up 1 base, with 12 bases separating them. Germline assignment: CDR1 MDHEN and CDR2 SYDVKM. The CDR3 has 14 residues. CDR3 coding DNA: TGTGCCAGCAGGACGGTGAGCGGGAACACTGAAGCTTTCTTT. Encoded protein: CASRTVSGNTEAFF.

V and J are TRBV7-9 and TRBJ2-5; TRBD2 might be the D (6 bases). The ends were cut back, 8 bases at V and 2 bases at J, with 12 bases in the middle. The germline CDR1 and CDR2 sequences are SEHNR and FQNEAQ (reference sequence). The CDR3 runs 13 residues. CDR3 DNA sequence: TGTGCCAGCTTAGCGGCCGCTCAAGAGACCCAGTACTTC. Translating it yields CASLAAAQETQYF.

The rearrangement uses TRBV15 and TRBJ1-5; D might be TRBD1 (6 bases). Between the trimmed V and J ends, which lost 5 bases and 11 bases, there was a span of 13 bases. Germline-derived CDR1 and CDR2 are LNHNV and YYDKDF (reference sequence). The CDR3 sequence is 12 residues long. The CDR3 sequence: CATSARQAAQHF. CDR3 coding DNA: TGTGCCACCAGCGCTCGACAGGCGGCCCAGCATTTT.

CDR3 nucleotide sequence: TGTGCCAGCAGCTTCACGTACGAGCAGTACTTC. It is translated as CASSFTYEQYF. The chain is built from TRBV7-9 and TRBJ2-7; no clear D gene. CDR1 and CDR2 from the germline V gene are SEHNR and FQNEAQ (reference sequence). The length of the CDR3 is 11 residues. V was cut by 3 bases and J by 4 bases, with 4 bases left in between.

This chain links TRBV5-1 with TRBJ1-2; D unresolved. V was cut by 1 base and J by 4 bases, with 17 bases left in between. This CDR3 contains 16 residues. Germline CDR1 SGHRS, CDR2 YFSETQ. The CDR3 DNA reads TGCGCCAGCAGCTTGCGAGACGGGGAGGGTTTCTATGGCTACACCTTC. Its protein is CASSLRDGEGFYGYTF. The whole variable domain, remainder taken from reference TRBV5-1 and TRBJ1-2, is KAGVTQTPRYLIKTRGQQVTLSCSPISGHRSVSWYQQTPGQGLQFLFEYFSETQRNKGNFPGRFSGRQFSNSRSEMNVSTLELGDSALYLCASSLRDGEGFYGYTFGSGTRLTVV.

The chain joins TRBV29-1 to TRBJ1-1; D may be TRBD1 (5 bases). Germline CDR1 and CDR2: SQVTM and ANQGSEA. This CDR3 spans 11 amino acids. V was pared by 1 base and J by 8 bases, with 8 bases between. As DNA, the CDR3 is TGCAGCGTTGAAGTCGGGGCCGAAGCTTTCTTT. Protein sequence: CSVEVGAEAFF.

This sequence joins TRBV10-3 and TRBJ1-2, with 7 bases fitting TRBD1. The CDR3 has 15 amino acids. V was pared by 4 bases and J by 3 bases, with 8 bases of the junction left unmatched. In germline, CDR1 is ENHRY, CDR2 SYGVKD. This chain's CDR3 is CAISGKRDRDYGYTF. Written as DNA, the CDR3 is TGTGCCATCAGTGGGAAGCGGGACAGAGACTATGGCTACACCTTC.

This clone appeared a few times. The chain employs TRBV7-6 and TRBJ2-2; 15 bases fit TRBD2. The CDR3 runs to 20 residues. CDR1 SGHVS and CDR2 FNYEAQ come from the germline V gene. V shed 1 base, J shed 2 bases, and the junction held 8 bases outside the gene matches. CDR3 region: CASSLEGLAGGITNTGELFF. The CDR3 region has the DNA TGTGCCAGCAGCTTAGAGGGACTAGCGGGGGGAATAACTAACACCGGGGAGCTGTTTTTT.

This clone came up once. The V gene is TRBV6-1, the J gene TRBJ1-2, with D uncertain. Germline CDR1 reads MNHNS; CDR2 reads SASEGT. Trimming stripped 5 bases from V and 5 bases from J, with 18 bases between. CDR3 length: 15 residues. The CDR3 sequence: CASSPDHSLGYGYTF. The CDR3 DNA is TGTGCCAGCAGTCCGGACCATTCCCTCGGGTATGGCTACACCTTC.

The chain employs TRBV2 and TRBJ1-5, with D perhaps TRBD1 (5 bases). V lost 9 bases to trimming and J lost 4 bases, with 13 bases between them. CDR1 is SNHLY and CDR2 is FYNNEI in the germline V gene. The CDR3 runs to 13 residues. The CDR3 DNA sequence: TGTGCCAGTTGCGTCCGGGGGAATCAGCCCCAGCATTTT. Translating gives CASCVRGNQPQHF.

Details on this clone: At the DNA level, this CDR3 is encoded by other sequences in the same sample as well. This chain links TRBV5-4 with TRBJ2-1, with D perhaps TRBD1 (5 bases). Germline V gene lookup returns CDR1 SGHNT and CDR2 YYREEE (reference sequence). The CDR3 extends over 12 amino acids. Trimming removed 2 bases from V and 6 bases from J, with 6 bases in between. CDR3 sequence reads: CASSLGVNEQFF. The CDR3 nucleotides read TGTGCCAGCAGCTTAGGGGTCAATGAGCAGTTCTTC.

The J gene is TRBJ1-2, the V gene TRBV4-1; TRBD1 is a possible D gene (5 bases). V gave up 4 bases and J gave up 8 bases, with 23 bases separating them. CDR3 length: 16 amino acids. Germline V gene lookup returns CDR1 MGHRA and CDR2 YSYEKL. The CDR3 sequence is CASSPHGRGSGEGYTF. CDR3 DNA sequence: TGCGCCAGCAGCCCCCACGGACGGGGGAGTGGGGAAGGCTACACCTTC.

The genes are TRBV7-9 and TRBJ2-7; TRBD1 matches at 7 bases. This CDR3 has 14 residues. Trimming at V came to 5 bases and at J to 2 bases, leaving 6 bases not matched to a gene. CDR1 and CDR2 from the germline V gene are SEHNR and FQNEAQ (reference sequence). CDR3 DNA sequence: TGTGCCAGCAGCCTAGGGACAGTCCCCTACGAGCAGTACTTC. The encoded protein is CASSLGTVPYEQYF.

The chain joins TRBV5-4 to TRBJ1-4; unclear D gene. Trimming pared 2 bases from V and 1 base from J, leaving 3 bases between. The CDR3 has 13 amino acids. Looked up from germline, CDR1 is SGHNT and CDR2 is YYREEE (reference sequence). The CDR3 coding sequence is TGTGCCAGCAGCTTTCAAACTAATGAAAAACTGTTTTTT. Translated: CASSFQTNEKLFF.

The J gene is TRBJ1-1, the V gene TRBV6-5; TRBD1 matches 8 bases. V dropped 6 bases and J dropped 6; count of bases not matched to a gene: 6. This CDR3 has 13 amino acids. Germline loops: CDR1 MNHEY, CDR2 SVGAGI. CDR3 residues: CASRDTGGAEAFF. The CDR3 bases are TGTGCCAGCAGAGATACAGGGGGTGCTGAAGCTTTCTTT.

V is TRBV5-1 and J is TRBJ1-6; D is undetermined. V was clipped by 0 bases and J by 6 bases, with 7 bases between them. The CDR3 sequence is 14 residues long. The germline CDR1 and CDR2 sequences are SGHRS and YFSETQ. CDR3 loop: CASSLEQSNSPLHF. The CDR3 DNA follows: TGCGCCAGCAGCTTGGAACAGTCTAATTCACCCCTCCACTTT.

The V and J genes are TRBV9 and TRBJ2-7; possibly TRBD1 or TRBD2 for D (5 bases each). V lost 4 bases and J 1 base, leaving 12 bases between the germline ends. CDR1 is SGDLS, CDR2 YYNGEE, per germline. The CDR3 loop spans 14 amino acids. The CDR3 nucleotides are TGTGCCAGCAGCTTCCGGGACCTTTCCTACGAGCAGTACTTC. It codes for CASSFRDLSYEQYF. Variable domain in full (rest from reference TRBV9 and TRBJ2-7): DSGVTQTPKHLITATGQRVTLRCSPRSGDLSVYWYQQSLDQGLQFLIQYYNGEERAKGNILERFSAQQFPDLHSELNLSSLELGDSALYFCASSFRDLSYEQYFGPGTRLTVT.

V and J are TRBV27 and TRBJ2-6; D unresolved. The V and J ends lost 0 bases and 0 bases respectively, with 9 bases between them. CDR1 and CDR2 from the germline V gene are MNHEY and SMNVEV (reference sequence). This CDR3 comprises 17 residues. The CDR3 DNA follows: TGTGCCAGCAGTTTATCGCAGACCGTCTCTGGGGCCAACGTCCTGACTTTC. It specifies CASSLSQTVSGANVLTF. The variable domain in full, with the rest retrieved from reference TRBV27 and TRBJ2-6, is EAQVTQNPRYLITVTGKKLTVTCSQNMNHEYMSWYRQDPGLGLRQIYYSMNVEVTDKGDVPEGYKVSRKEKRNFPLILESPSPNQTSLYFCASSLSQTVSGANVLTFGAGSRLTVL.

This chain joins TRBV7-5 and TRBJ1-2; the DNA was not compared with TRBD1, the D call given in the table. TRBV7-5 is termed a pseudogene. There are 12 residues in the CDR3. This CDR3 reads CAAIQGLYGYTF. CDR3 nucleotides: TGTGCTGCGATACAGGGTTTATATGGCTACACCTTC.

CDR3 in DNA: TGTGCCTCGACTAGCGGGGGCCGGGGGACCCAGTACTTC. Translation gives CASTSGGRGTQYF. The V and J genes are TRBV9 and TRBJ2-5, with 12 nucleotides matching TRBD2. Unmatched junction bases numbered 8, after V lost 10 bases and J lost 7 bases. CDR3 length equals 13 residues. Looked up from germline, CDR1 is SGDLS and CDR2 is YYNGEE.

This chain links TRBV7-8 with TRBJ1-5, with 7 bases matching TRBD1. V shed 5 bases and J 7 bases; nucleotides not matched to a gene: 8. Germline V gene sequence: CDR1 SGHVS, CDR2 FQNEAQ. This CDR3 is built from 14 residues. The DNA for the CDR3 is TGTGCCAGCAGCCCCGGGACAGCTGGACAGCCCCAGCATTTT. Translating it yields CASSPGTAGQPQHF.

J is TRBJ2-7 and V is TRBV7-2, with 8 bases that match TRBD1. J was trimmed by 2 bases and V by 5 bases; bases with no gene match: 5. The germline V gene encodes CDR1 SGHTA and CDR2 FQGNSA. The CDR3 contains 14 residues. The CDR3 nucleotides are TGTGCCAGCAGCCCCTGGACAGGGACCTACGAGCAGTACTTC. Translating it yields CASSPWTGTYEQYF.